This entry features one TCR beta chain sequence. Germline V gives CDR1 SGDLS, CDR2 YYNGEE. This CDR3 has 16 amino acids. Trimming pared 3 bases from V and 0 bases from J, leaving 13 bases between. The primer mix had 60 Vbeta and 13 Jbeta primers. Sequencing was performed with immunoSEQ multiplex PCR; in TCRdb, only in-frame clones are kept and a portion is missing. The data hold approximately 130,000 clones, with more than 80% observed a single time. This specimen belongs to a study of cytomegalovirus exposure and HLA in healthy donors. The sample was PBMCs. This chain links TRBV9 with TRBJ2-1; no reliable D call. This sequence originates from a woman under 40 in good health and CMV-seropositive. CDR3 region: CASSASGSSSYNEQFF. CDR3 sequence (DNA): TGTGCCAGCAGCGCTTCCGGGTCCAGCTCCTACAATGAGCAGTTCTTC. The full variable domain, rest sourced from reference TRBV9 and TRBJ2-1, is DSGVTQTPKHLITATGQRVTLRCSPRSGDLSVYWYQQSLDQGLQFLIQYYNGEERAKGNILERFSAQQFPDLHSELNLSSLELGDSALYFCASSASGSSSYNEQFFGPGTRLTVL.